This record covers a single T cell receptor (beta chain). In germline, CDR1 is SGHDN, CDR2 FVKESK. The CDR3 contains 16 residues. These data originate in a study of monozygotic twins with inflammatory bowel disease. Researchers used template switching to add UMIs featuring a 6-nucleotide sample barcode. TCRdb re-called the 5' RACE reads; one entry per CDR3 protein, DNA not given. This listing includes approximately 100,000 distinct CDR3 sequences. This sequence joins TRBV14 and TRBJ1-2; no DNA is available, so the TRBD1 call from TCRdb remains unchecked. The sample comprised blood. This clonotype was obtained from a human donor with ulcerative colitis or Crohn's disease, or a healthy co-twin of an affected twin (not recorded which). The CDR3 loop is CASSRPGVFPNYGYTF.